In its sample, the clone carrying this T cell receptor (beta chain) was seen a few times. As it was prepared, the TCRbeta library received unique molecular identifiers. TCRdb redid the calling of the PCR reads with MiXCR, one entry per CDR3 protein. The data hold fewer than 1 million distinct CDR3 sequences, with 15% to 20% observed a single time. The CDR3 has 15 amino acids. Germline lookup yields CDR1 SGHVS and CDR2 FQNEAQ. V gave up 5 bases and J gave up 2 bases, with 16 bases separating them. This sample was taken from a study of T-cell reconstitution after alpha-beta-depleted transplantation in children.

The TCR was taken from a male patient aged 10-17 years who had a stem cell transplant for acute lymphoblastic leukemia, so the T cells may come from the graft donor. The J gene is TRBJ2-7, the V gene TRBV7-8, with D hard to call. Specimen: PBMCs, mostly from graft donor cells, collected 360 days after TCRalphabeta/CD19-depleted stem cell transplant. In nucleotides, the CDR3 is TGTGCCAGCAGCCCTCCAGGCTTCGGAGCCTACGAGCAGTACTTC. Translation gives CASSPPGFGAYEQYF.